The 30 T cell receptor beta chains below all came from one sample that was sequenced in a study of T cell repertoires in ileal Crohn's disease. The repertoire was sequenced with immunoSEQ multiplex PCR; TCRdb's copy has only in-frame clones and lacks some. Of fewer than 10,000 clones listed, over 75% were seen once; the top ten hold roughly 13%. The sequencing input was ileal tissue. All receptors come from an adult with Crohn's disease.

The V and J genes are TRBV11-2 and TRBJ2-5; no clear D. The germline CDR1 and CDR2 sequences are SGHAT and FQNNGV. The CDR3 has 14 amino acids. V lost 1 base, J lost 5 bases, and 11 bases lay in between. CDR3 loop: CASSLGAGLETQYF. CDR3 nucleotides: TGTGCCAGCAGCTTAGGTGCTGGGCTGGAGACCCAGTACTTC.

The DNA for the CDR3 is TGCGCCAGCAGCGTTTTTCTAGGAACAGATACGCAGTATTTT. Its protein is CASSVFLGTDTQYF. V gene TRBV4-3 combines with J gene TRBJ2-3; D ambiguous. Germline CDR1 reads LGHNA; CDR2 reads YSLEER. The CDR3 runs to 14 residues. The V end lost 5 bases, the J end lost 3 bases, and 12 bases lay between the germline ends.

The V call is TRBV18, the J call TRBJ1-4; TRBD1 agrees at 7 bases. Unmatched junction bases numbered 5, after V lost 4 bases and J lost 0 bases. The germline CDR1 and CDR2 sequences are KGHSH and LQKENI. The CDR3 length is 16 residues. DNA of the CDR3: TGTGCCAGCTCACTCGGACAGGTTGCAACTAATGAAAAACTGTTTTTT. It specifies CASSLGQVATNEKLFF. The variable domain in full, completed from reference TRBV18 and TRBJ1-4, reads NAGVMQNPRHLVRRRGQEARLRCSPMKGHSHVYWYRQLPEEGLKFMVYLQKENIIDESGMPKERFSAEFPKEGPSILRIQQVVRGDSAAYFCASSLGQVATNEKLFFGSGTQLSVL.

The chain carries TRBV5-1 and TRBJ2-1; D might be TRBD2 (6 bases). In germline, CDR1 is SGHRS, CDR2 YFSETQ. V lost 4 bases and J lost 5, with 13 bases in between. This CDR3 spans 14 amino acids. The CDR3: CASSPAGFNNEQFF. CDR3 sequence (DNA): TGCGCCAGCAGCCCCGCGGGGTTTAACAATGAGCAGTTCTTC.

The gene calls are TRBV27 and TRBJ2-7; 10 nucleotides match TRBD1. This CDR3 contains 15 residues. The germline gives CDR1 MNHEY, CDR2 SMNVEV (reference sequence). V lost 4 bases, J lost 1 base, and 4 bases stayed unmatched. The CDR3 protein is CASSSGQGVSYEQYF. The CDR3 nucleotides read TGTGCCAGCAGTTCTGGACAGGGGGTGTCCTACGAGCAGTACTTC.

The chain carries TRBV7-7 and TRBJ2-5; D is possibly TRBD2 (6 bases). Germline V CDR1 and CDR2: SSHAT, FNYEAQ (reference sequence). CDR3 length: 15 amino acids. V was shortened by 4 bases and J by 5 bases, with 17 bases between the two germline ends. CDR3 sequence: CASSSPAGRRETQYF. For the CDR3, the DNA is TGTGCCAGCAGCTCCCCAGCGGGCCGGAGGGAGACCCAGTACTTC.

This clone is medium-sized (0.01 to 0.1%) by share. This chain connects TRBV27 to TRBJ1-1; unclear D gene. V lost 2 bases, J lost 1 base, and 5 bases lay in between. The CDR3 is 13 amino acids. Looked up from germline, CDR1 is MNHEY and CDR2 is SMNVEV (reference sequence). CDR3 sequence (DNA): TGTGCCAGCAGTTTAGTCAGGAACACTGAAGCTTTCTTT. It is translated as CASSLVRNTEAFF.

CDR3 in DNA: TGTGCCAGCACTCACTGGGGAAAGTATGGCTACACCTTC. The encoded protein is CASTHWGKYGYTF. The chain recombines TRBV28 with TRBJ1-2, with D hard to call. The CDR3 spans 13 residues. V lost 7 bases to trimming and J lost 5 bases, with 14 bases between them. The germline gives CDR1 MDHEN, CDR2 SYDVKM.

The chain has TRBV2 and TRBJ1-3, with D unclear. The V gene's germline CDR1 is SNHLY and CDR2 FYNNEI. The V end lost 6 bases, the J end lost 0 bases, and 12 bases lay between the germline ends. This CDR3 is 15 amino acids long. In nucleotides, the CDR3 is TGTGCCAGCAGCCTTGAAAGCAGCTCTGGAAACACCATATATTTT. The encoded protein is CASSLESSSGNTIYF.

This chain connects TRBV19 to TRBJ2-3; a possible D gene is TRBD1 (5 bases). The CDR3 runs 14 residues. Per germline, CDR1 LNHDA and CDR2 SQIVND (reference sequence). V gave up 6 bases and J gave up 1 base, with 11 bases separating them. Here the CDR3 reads CASSSEGGTDTQYF. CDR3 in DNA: TGTGCCAGTAGCTCGGAAGGGGGCACAGATACGCAGTATTTT. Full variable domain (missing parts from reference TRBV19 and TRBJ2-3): DGGITQSPKYLFRKEGQNVTLSCEQNLNHDAMYWYRQDPGQGLRLIYYSQIVNDFQKGDIAEGYSVSREKKESFPLTVTSAQKNPTAFYLCASSSEGGTDTQYFGPGTRLTVL.

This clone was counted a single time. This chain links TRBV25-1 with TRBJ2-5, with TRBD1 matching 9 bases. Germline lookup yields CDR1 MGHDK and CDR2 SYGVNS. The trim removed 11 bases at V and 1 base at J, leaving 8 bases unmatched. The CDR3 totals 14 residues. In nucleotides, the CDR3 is TGTGCCGGGGGACAGGGACGGCTCCAAGAGACCCAGTACTTC. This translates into CAGGQGRLQETQYF.

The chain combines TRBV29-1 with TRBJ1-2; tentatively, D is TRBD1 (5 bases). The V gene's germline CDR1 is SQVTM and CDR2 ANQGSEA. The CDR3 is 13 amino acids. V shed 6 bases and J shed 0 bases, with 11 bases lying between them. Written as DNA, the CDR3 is TGCAGCGTGAGGGACCGGACTAACTATGGCTACACCTTC. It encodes CSVRDRTNYGYTF.

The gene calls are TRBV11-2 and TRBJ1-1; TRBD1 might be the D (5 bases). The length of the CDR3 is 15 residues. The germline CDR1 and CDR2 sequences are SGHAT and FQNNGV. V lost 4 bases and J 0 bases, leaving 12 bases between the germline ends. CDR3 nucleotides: TGTGCCAGCAGCTCACAATCGGGGCTGAACACTGAAGCTTTCTTT. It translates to CASSSQSGLNTEAFF.

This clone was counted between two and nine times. DNA for the CDR3: TGTGCCAGCAGCGGTCGAAGGACAGCACAAACCATGAACACTGAAGCTTTCTTT. As protein: CASSGRRTAQTMNTEAFF. This chain links TRBV7-8 with TRBJ1-1; possible D gene TRBD1, 6 bases. V was trimmed by 5 bases and J by 0 bases, leaving 22 bases between them. This CDR3 is 18 amino acids long. Germline values: CDR1 SGHVS, CDR2 FQNEAQ.

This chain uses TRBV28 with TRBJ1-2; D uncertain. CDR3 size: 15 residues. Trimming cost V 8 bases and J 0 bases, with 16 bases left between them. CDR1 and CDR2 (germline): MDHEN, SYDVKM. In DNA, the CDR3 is TGTGCCAGCTACCCCGGGAGCAGCCCTAACTATGGCTACACCTTC. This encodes CASYPGSSPNYGYTF.

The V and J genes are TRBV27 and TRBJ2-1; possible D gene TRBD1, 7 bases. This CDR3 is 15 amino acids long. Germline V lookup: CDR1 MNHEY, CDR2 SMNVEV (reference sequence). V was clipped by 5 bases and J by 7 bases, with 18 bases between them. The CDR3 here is CASSRAGGFRNEQFF. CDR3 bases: TGTGCCAGCAGTCGGGCAGGGGGGTTTAGGAATGAGCAGTTCTTC.

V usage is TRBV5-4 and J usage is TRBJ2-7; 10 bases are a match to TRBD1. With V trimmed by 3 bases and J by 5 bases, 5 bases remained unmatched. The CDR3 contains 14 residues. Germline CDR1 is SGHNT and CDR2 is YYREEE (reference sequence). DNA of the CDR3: TGTGCCAGCAGCTCCCGGGACAGGGGTCACGAGCAGTACTTC. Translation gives CASSSRDRGHEQYF.

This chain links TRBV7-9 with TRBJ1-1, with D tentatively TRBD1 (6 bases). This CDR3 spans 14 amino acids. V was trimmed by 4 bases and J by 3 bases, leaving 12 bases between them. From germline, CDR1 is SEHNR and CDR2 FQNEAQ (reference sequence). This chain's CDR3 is CASSSHGGHTEAFF. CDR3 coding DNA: TGTGCCAGCAGCTCTCATGGGGGCCACACTGAAGCTTTCTTT.

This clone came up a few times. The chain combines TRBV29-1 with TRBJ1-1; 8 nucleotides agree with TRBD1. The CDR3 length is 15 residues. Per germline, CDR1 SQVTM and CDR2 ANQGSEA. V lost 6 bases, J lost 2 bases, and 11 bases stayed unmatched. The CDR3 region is CSVRGPQGGNTEAFF. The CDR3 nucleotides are TGCAGCGTGAGGGGACCACAGGGGGGCAACACTGAAGCTTTCTTT.

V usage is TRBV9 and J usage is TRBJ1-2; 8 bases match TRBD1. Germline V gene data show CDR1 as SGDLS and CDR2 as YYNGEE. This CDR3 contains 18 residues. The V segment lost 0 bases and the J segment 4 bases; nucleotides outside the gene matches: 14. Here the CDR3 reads CASSVDNGGWDRRYGYTF. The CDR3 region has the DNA TGTGCCAGCAGCGTAGACAACGGGGGTTGGGACAGGCGCTATGGCTACACCTTC.

For the CDR3, the DNA is TGTGCCAGTCTGGCCCGAGGGGGGCGCCAAGAGACCCAGTACTTC. Amino acids: CASLARGGRQETQYF. This chain uses TRBV7-2 with TRBJ2-5, with D perhaps TRBD1 or TRBD2 (6 bases each). V was cut by 9 bases and J by 1 base, with 18 bases left in between. The CDR3 has 15 residues. Germline V gene lookup returns CDR1 SGHTA and CDR2 FQGNSA.

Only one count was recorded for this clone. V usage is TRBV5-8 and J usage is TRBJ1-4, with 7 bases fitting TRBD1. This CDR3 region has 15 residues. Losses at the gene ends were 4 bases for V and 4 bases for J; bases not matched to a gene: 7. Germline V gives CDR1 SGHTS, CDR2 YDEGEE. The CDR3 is CASSTGTESNEKLFF. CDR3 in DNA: TGTGCCAGCAGCACCGGGACAGAAAGTAATGAAAAACTGTTTTTT.

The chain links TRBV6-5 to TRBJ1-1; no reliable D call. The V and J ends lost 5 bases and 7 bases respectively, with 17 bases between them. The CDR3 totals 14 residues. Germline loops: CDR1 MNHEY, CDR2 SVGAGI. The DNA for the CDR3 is TGTGCCAGCAGTGACCAGGAGAGGAGAAATGAAGCTTTCTTT. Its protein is CASSDQERRNEAFF.

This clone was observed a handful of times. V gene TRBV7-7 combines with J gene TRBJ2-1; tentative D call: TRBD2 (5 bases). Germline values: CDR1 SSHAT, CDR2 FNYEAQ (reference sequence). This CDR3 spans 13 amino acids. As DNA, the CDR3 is TGTGCTAGCGCCTCACAGCCTAACAATGAGCAGTTCTTC. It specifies CASASQPNNEQFF.

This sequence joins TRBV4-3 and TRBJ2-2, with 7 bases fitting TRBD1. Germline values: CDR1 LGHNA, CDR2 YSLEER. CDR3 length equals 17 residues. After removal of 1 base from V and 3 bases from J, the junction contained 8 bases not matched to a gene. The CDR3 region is CASSQGDRVKDTGELFF. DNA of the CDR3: TGCGCCAGCAGCCAAGGAGACAGGGTGAAAGACACCGGGGAGCTGTTTTTT.

Here the CDR3 DNA reads TGCGCCAGCAGCCATGAAAGCGAGTCCGGGGAGCTGTTTTTT. Its protein product is CASSHESESGELFF. This chain uses TRBV4-3 with TRBJ2-2; D not resolved. CDR1 and CDR2 (germline): LGHNA, YSLEER. The CDR3 has 14 amino acids. Deletions cut 3 bases from V and 6 bases from J, with 11 bases between.

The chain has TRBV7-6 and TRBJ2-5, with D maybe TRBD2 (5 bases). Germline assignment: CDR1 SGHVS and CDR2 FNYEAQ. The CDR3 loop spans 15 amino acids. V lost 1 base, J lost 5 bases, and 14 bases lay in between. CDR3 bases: TGTGCCAGCAGCTTAGGGGCTTACCCGGGGGAGACCCAGTACTTC. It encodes CASSLGAYPGETQYF. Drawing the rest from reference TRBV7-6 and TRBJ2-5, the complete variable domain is GAGVSQSPRYKVTKRGQDVALRCDPISGHVSLYWYRQALGQGPEFLTYFNYEAQQDKSGLPNDRFSAERPEGSISTLTIQRTEQRDSAMYRCASSLGAYPGETQYFGPGTRLLVL.

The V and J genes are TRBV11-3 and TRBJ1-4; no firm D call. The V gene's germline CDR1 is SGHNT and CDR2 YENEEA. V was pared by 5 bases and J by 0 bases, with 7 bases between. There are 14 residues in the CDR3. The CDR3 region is CASSHISTNEKLFF. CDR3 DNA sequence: TGTGCCAGCAGCCATATTTCAACTAATGAAAAACTGTTTTTT.

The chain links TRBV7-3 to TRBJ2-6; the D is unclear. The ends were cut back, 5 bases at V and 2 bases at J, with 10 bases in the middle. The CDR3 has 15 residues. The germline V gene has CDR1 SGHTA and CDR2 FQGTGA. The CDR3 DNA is TGTGCCAGCAGCCCCGCGCACCCTGGGGCCAACGTCCTGACTTTC. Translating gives CASSPAHPGANVLTF.

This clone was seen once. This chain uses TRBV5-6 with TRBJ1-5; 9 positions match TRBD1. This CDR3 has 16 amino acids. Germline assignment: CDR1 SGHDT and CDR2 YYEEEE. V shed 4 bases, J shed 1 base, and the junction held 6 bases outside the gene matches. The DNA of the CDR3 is TGTGCCAGCAGCCAACAGGGGGCACGAAGCAATCAGCCCCAGCATTTT. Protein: CASSQQGARSNQPQHF.